These T cell receptor beta chains were read from a single sample in a study of blood T cells in healthy people across ages. Using its own MiXCR run on the 5' RACE reads, TCRdb lists one record per CDR3 protein. The table includes roughly 1,500,000 distinct CDR3 sequences, 30% to 35% detected once. The sequencing input was blood. These receptors originate from a woman in her twenties or thirties in good health. CDR3s include the opening cysteine and the closing phenylalanine or tryptophan. The order of the fields is CDR3 DNA, CDR3 protein, J gene, V gene, D gene, clone size. The D gene is left open where the match is weak. Size is omitted from some rows. Given values are once, few, many or a class for expanded clones.

CDR3 DNA: TGTGCCAGCAGCTCGATACAGGGGGAAGCCTACGAGCAGTACTTC
CDR3 protein: CASSSIQGEAYEQYF
J gene: TRBJ2-7
V gene: TRBV11-2
D gene: TRBD1
clone size: -

CDR3 DNA: TGTGCCAGCACCCCGGAGGGCGATCCACCCCTCCACTTT
CDR3 protein: CASTPEGDPPLHF
J gene: TRBJ1-6
V gene: TRBV11-2
D gene: -
clone size: few

CDR3 DNA: TGTGCCAGCAGTTTTACAAGCGGGGACTCCCATAATGAGCAGTTCTTC
CDR3 protein: CASSFTSGDSHNEQFF
J gene: TRBJ2-1
V gene: TRBV6-5
D gene: TRBD2
clone size: -

CDR3 DNA: TGTGCCAGCAGTTTAGGAGGGACATTTAATTCACCCCTCCACTTT
CDR3 protein: CASSLGGTFNSPLHF
J gene: TRBJ1-6
V gene: TRBV28
D gene: -
clone size: -

CDR3 DNA: TGTGCCAGCACCGGGAGCGGGAGCTCCTACAATGAGCAGTTCTTC
CDR3 protein: CASTGSGSSYNEQFF
J gene: TRBJ2-1
V gene: TRBV7-9
D gene: TRBD2
clone size: -

CDR3 DNA: TGTGCCAGCAGTTACTCCGGACAGGGGGGATCACCCCTCCACTTT
CDR3 protein: CASSYSGQGGSPLHF
J gene: TRBJ1-6
V gene: TRBV6-5
D gene: TRBD1
clone size: -

CDR3 DNA: TGTGCCAGCAGCACTGGCCCCGGACCCGGGGAGCTGTTTTTT
CDR3 protein: CASSTGPGPGELFF
J gene: TRBJ2-2
V gene: TRBV3-1
D gene: -
clone size: -

CDR3 DNA: TGTGCCAGCAGTGAAGTAGTAGGGACTGACTATGGCTACACCTTC
CDR3 protein: CASSEVVGTDYGYTF
J gene: TRBJ1-2
V gene: TRBV6-1
D gene: -
clone size: few

CDR3 DNA: TGTGCCAGCAGCCAAAACAGGGGGAACAATGAGCAGTTCTTC
CDR3 protein: CASSQNRGNNEQFF
J gene: TRBJ2-1
V gene: TRBV3-1
D gene: TRBD1
clone size: few

CDR3 DNA: TGTGCCAGCGCCTCAGGGTGGGGCCCAGAGACCCAGTACTTC
CDR3 protein: CASASGWGPETQYF
J gene: TRBJ2-5
V gene: TRBV7-9
D gene: -
clone size: many

CDR3 DNA: TGCAGTGGCACCTTTACCGGGGGCACAGATACGCAGTATTTT
CDR3 protein: CSGTFTGGTDTQYF
J gene: TRBJ2-3
V gene: TRBV20-1
D gene: -
clone size: few

CDR3 DNA: TGCGCCAGCAGCCCCAGGGAAGACGGCTATGGCTACACCTTC
CDR3 protein: CASSPREDGYGYTF
J gene: TRBJ1-2
V gene: TRBV5-1
D gene: -
clone size: -

CDR3 DNA: TGTGCCAGCTCACCGGGCCTTAGCGGCGAGCAGTACTTC
CDR3 protein: CASSPGLSGEQYF
J gene: TRBJ2-7
V gene: TRBV18
D gene: -
clone size: -

CDR3 DNA: TGTGCCAGCAGGGAGGTCACAGATACGCAGTATTTT
CDR3 protein: CASREVTDTQYF
J gene: TRBJ2-3
V gene: TRBV2
D gene: -
clone size: once

CDR3 DNA: TGTGCCAGCATGACTGAAGTCGGGCCCACGAACACTGAAGCTTTCTTT
CDR3 protein: CASMTEVGPTNTEAFF
J gene: TRBJ1-1
V gene: TRBV2
D gene: -
clone size: -

CDR3 DNA: TGTGCCAGCAGCCCCTTCAGACTAGAACCCGGGGAGCTGTTTTTT
CDR3 protein: CASSPFRLEPGELFF
J gene: TRBJ2-2
V gene: TRBV7-9
D gene: -
clone size: -

CDR3 DNA: TGCGCCAGCAGCCAAGTCAGAAACACCGGGGAGCTGTTTTTT
CDR3 protein: CASSQVRNTGELFF
J gene: TRBJ2-2
V gene: TRBV4-1
D gene: -
clone size: many

CDR3 DNA: TGCAGTGCTAGAGAACGGCTTGAGGACAGGGGCTATTACGAGCAGTACTTC
CDR3 protein: CSARERLEDRGYYEQYF
J gene: TRBJ2-7
V gene: TRBV20-1
D gene: TRBD1
clone size: few

CDR3 DNA: TGTGCCATCAGTGAGTCGCAGGGCCGCAAAACTAACTATGGCTACACCTTC
CDR3 protein: CAISESQGRKTNYGYTF
J gene: TRBJ1-2
V gene: TRBV10-3
D gene: -
clone size: few

CDR3 DNA: TGTGCCAGCAGTTCGGGGGTGTATAGCGCCGCAGATACGCAGTATTTT
CDR3 protein: CASSSGVYSAADTQYF
J gene: TRBJ2-3
V gene: TRBV12-3/TRBV12-4
D gene: -
clone size: few

CDR3 DNA: TGTGCCAGCAGCTTAGCGCCAGAGCCGATCTACGAGCAGTACTTC
CDR3 protein: CASSLAPEPIYEQYF
J gene: TRBJ2-7
V gene: TRBV11-1
D gene: -
clone size: few

CDR3 DNA: TGTGCCAGCAGCCCTCAGACTAGGTCAACCGTGGAGCAGTACTTC
CDR3 protein: CASSPQTRSTVEQYF
J gene: TRBJ2-7
V gene: TRBV3-1
D gene: -
clone size: many

CDR3 DNA: TGTGCCAGCAAGGTTGCAACCTCCTACGAGCAGTACTTC
CDR3 protein: CASKVATSYEQYF
J gene: TRBJ2-7
V gene: TRBV27
D gene: -
clone size: few

CDR3 DNA: TGTGCCAGCAGCTTTATTGGGTCCTACGAGCAGTACTTC
CDR3 protein: CASSFIGSYEQYF
J gene: TRBJ2-7
V gene: TRBV7-9
D gene: -
clone size: many

CDR3 DNA: TGCAGTGCTAGAACGATGGGGGAGACCCAGTACTTC
CDR3 protein: CSARTMGETQYF
J gene: TRBJ2-5
V gene: TRBV20-1
D gene: -
clone size: few

CDR3 DNA: TGTGCCAGCAGGTATCGGCGGGGGGGAAACAATGAGCAGTTCTTC
CDR3 protein: CASRYRRGGNNEQFF
J gene: TRBJ2-1
V gene: TRBV6-1
D gene: TRBD2
clone size: -

CDR3 DNA: TGTGCCAGCAGTGAAACTTTTTTAAAGCCCGTCTACGAGCAGTACTTC
CDR3 protein: CASSETFLKPVYEQYF
J gene: TRBJ2-7
V gene: TRBV6-1
D gene: -
clone size: -

CDR3 DNA: TGTGCCAGCAGCCGCGACAGGGGGTCCCACGAGCAGTACTTC
CDR3 protein: CASSRDRGSHEQYF
J gene: TRBJ2-7
V gene: TRBV6-2/TRBV6-3
D gene: TRBD1
clone size: -

CDR3 DNA: TGTGCCAGCAGCGCGCGGGACAGACAAGGGGATACGCAGTATTTT
CDR3 protein: CASSARDRQGDTQYF
J gene: TRBJ2-3
V gene: TRBV3-1
D gene: -
clone size: -

CDR3 DNA: TGTGCCAGCAGCCCCGAGTGGGATCGGCCCCAGCATTTT
CDR3 protein: CASSPEWDRPQHF
J gene: TRBJ1-5
V gene: TRBV6-1
D gene: -
clone size: -

CDR3 DNA: TGTGCCAGCAGTTTCTCAGGGGGCTCGGATGGCTACACCTTC
CDR3 protein: CASSFSGGSDGYTF
J gene: TRBJ1-2
V gene: TRBV27
D gene: TRBD1
clone size: -

CDR3 DNA: TGTGCCTCTCGTGTAGGACCGGGACAGAAGGACACTGAAGCTTTCTTT
CDR3 protein: CASRVGPGQKDTEAFF
J gene: TRBJ1-1
V gene: TRBV27
D gene: TRBD1
clone size: -

CDR3 DNA: TGTGCCAGCAGCCAAGGTCGGGCCTCCGATCCCAATGAGCAGTACTTC
CDR3 protein: CASSQGRASDPNEQYF
J gene: TRBJ2-7
V gene: TRBV3-1
D gene: -
clone size: -

CDR3 DNA: TGTGCCAGCAGCTTTACTTTCGGGCGGGAAAAACCGTTTTTT
CDR3 protein: CASSFTFGREKPFF
J gene: TRBJ1-4
V gene: TRBV5-5
D gene: -
clone size: -

CDR3 DNA: TGTGCCAGCAGTAGGGAGAACAGGAGGAACACTGAAGCTTTCTTT
CDR3 protein: CASSRENRRNTEAFF
J gene: TRBJ1-1
V gene: TRBV25-1
D gene: -
clone size: -

CDR3 DNA: TGCAGTGCTAGAGATATCGACCCCGTTGCGGGGCCCTACGAGCAGTACTTC
CDR3 protein: CSARDIDPVAGPYEQYF
J gene: TRBJ2-7
V gene: TRBV20-1
D gene: -
clone size: -

CDR3 DNA: TGCAGTGCTGCCCCGACAGGGGCCAACTCCTACGAGCAGTACTTC
CDR3 protein: CSAAPTGANSYEQYF
J gene: TRBJ2-7
V gene: TRBV20-1
D gene: TRBD1
clone size: -

CDR3 DNA: TGCAGCGTCCTGGACTGGTCCCGCACAGATACGCAGTATTTT
CDR3 protein: CSVLDWSRTDTQYF
J gene: TRBJ2-3
V gene: TRBV29-1
D gene: -
clone size: many

CDR3 DNA: TGCAGTGCCCCCACGGGAACAAATTCCTACGAGCAGTACTTC
CDR3 protein: CSAPTGTNSYEQYF
J gene: TRBJ2-7
V gene: TRBV20-1
D gene: -
clone size: many

CDR3 DNA: TGTGCCACCAGCAGAGATCTATCGTCAGGGGCCCTTGAGCGGTTCTTC
CDR3 protein: CATSRDLSSGALERFF
J gene: TRBJ2-1
V gene: TRBV15
D gene: -
clone size: -

CDR3 DNA: TGCAGTGCTAGACAAAACCGGTGGGATGAGCAGTTCTTC
CDR3 protein: CSARQNRWDEQFF
J gene: TRBJ2-1
V gene: TRBV20-1
D gene: -
clone size: -

CDR3 DNA: TGCAGTGCTAGAGAGGCGAGGAACGATCAGCCCCAGCATTTT
CDR3 protein: CSAREARNDQPQHF
J gene: TRBJ1-5
V gene: TRBV20-1
D gene: -
clone size: -

CDR3 DNA: TGCGCCAGCAGCTATGTGGGGGAGGATACGCAGTATTTT
CDR3 protein: CASSYVGEDTQYF
J gene: TRBJ2-3
V gene: TRBV5-1
D gene: -
clone size: few

CDR3 DNA: TGCAGTGCTAGAGACCCCTTAGGAAGAAAAGTGGATGGCTACACCTTC
CDR3 protein: CSARDPLGRKVDGYTF
J gene: TRBJ1-2
V gene: TRBV20-1
D gene: -
clone size: -

CDR3 DNA: TGTGCCAGCAGCTTAGGCAGGGTCGCGGGGACCCAGTACTTC
CDR3 protein: CASSLGRVAGTQYF
J gene: TRBJ2-5
V gene: TRBV7-2
D gene: -
clone size: -